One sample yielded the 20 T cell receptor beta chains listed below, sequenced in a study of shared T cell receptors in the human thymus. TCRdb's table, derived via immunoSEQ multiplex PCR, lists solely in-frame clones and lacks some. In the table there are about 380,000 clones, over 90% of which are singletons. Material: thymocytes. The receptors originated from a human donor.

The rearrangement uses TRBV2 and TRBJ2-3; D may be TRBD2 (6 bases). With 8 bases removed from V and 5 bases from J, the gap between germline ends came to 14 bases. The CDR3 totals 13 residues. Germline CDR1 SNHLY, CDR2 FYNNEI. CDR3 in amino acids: CASGGSGLDTQYF. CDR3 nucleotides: TGTGCCAGCGGTGGTAGCGGATTAGATACGCAGTATTTT. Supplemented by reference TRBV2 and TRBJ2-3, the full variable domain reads EPEVTQTPSHQVTQMGQEVILRCVPISNHLYFYWYRQILGQKVEFLVSFYNNEISEKSEIFDDQFSVERPDGSNFTLKIRSTKLEDSAMYFCASGGSGLDTQYFGPGTRLTVL.

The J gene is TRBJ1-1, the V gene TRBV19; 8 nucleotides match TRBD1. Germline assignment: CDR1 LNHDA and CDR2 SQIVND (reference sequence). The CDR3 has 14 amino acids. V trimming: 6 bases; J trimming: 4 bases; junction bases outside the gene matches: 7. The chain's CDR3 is CASSGGQGGTEAFF. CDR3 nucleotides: TGTGCCAGTAGCGGAGGACAGGGTGGCACTGAAGCTTTCTTT.

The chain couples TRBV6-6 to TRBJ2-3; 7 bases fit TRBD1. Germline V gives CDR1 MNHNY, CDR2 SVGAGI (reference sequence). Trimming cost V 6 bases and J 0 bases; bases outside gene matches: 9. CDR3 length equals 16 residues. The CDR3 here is CASRPKYRGSTDTQYF. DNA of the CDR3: TGTGCCAGCAGACCCAAATACAGGGGTAGCACAGATACGCAGTATTTT.

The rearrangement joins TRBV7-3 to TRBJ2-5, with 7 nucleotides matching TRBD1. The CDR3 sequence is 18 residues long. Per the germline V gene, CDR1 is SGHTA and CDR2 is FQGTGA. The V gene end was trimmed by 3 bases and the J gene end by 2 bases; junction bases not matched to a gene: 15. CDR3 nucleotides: TGTGCCAGCAGCTTCTCCGGCCCTACGACAGGGTCTCAAGAGACCCAGTACTTC. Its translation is CASSFSGPTTGSQETQYF. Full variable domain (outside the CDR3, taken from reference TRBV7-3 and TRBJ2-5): GAGVSQTPSNKVTEKGKYVELRCDPISGHTALYWYRQSLGQGPEFLIYFQGTGAADDSGLPNDRFFAVRPEGSVSTLKIQRTERGDSAVYLCASSFSGPTTGSQETQYFGPGTRLLVL.

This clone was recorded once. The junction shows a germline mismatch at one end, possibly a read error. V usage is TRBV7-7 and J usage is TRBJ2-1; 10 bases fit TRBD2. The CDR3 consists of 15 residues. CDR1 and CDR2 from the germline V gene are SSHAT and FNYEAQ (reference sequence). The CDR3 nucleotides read TGTGCTAGCAGCTTAGGGACTAGCGAGGGTAATGAGCAGTTCTTC. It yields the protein CASSLGTSEGNEQFF. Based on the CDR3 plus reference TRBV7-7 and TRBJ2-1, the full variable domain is GAGVSQSPRYKVTKRGQDVTLRCDPISSHATLYWYQQALGQGPEFLTYFNYEAQPDKSGLPSDRFSAERPEGSISTLTIQRTEQRDSAMYRCASSLGTSEGNEQFFGPGTRLTVL.

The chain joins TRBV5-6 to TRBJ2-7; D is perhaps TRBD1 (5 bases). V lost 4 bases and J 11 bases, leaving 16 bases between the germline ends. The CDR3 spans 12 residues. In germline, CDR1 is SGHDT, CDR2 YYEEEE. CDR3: CASSPAVGAKYF. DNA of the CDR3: TGTGCCAGCAGCCCGGCGGTAGGGGCTAAGTACTTC.

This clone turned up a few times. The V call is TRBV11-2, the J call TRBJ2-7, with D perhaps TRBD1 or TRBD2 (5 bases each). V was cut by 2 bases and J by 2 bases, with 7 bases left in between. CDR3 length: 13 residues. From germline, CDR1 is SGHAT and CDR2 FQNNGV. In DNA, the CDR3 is TGTGCCAGCAGCTTACAGGGACCCTACGAGCAGTACTTC. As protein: CASSLQGPYEQYF.

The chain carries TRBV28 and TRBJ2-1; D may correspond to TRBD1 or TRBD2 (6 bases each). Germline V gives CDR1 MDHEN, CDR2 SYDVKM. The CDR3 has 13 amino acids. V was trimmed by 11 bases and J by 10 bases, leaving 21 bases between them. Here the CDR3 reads CAGNAPGAGEQFF. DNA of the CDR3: TGTGCCGGAAATGCACCGGGGGCAGGGGAGCAGTTCTTC.

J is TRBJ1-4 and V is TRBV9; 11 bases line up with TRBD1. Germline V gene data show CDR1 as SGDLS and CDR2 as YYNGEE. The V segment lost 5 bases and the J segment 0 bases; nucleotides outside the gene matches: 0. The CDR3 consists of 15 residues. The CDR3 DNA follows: TGTGCCAGCAGGGGACAGGGGGCAACTAATGAAAAACTGTTTTTT. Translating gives CASRGQGATNEKLFF.

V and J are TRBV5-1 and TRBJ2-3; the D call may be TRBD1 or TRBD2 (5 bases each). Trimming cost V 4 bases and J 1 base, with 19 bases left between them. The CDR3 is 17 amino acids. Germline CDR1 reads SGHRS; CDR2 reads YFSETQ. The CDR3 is CASSRGEVRLRTDTQYF. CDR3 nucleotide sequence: TGCGCCAGCAGCCGAGGGGAAGTCCGGTTGCGCACAGATACGCAGTATTTT.

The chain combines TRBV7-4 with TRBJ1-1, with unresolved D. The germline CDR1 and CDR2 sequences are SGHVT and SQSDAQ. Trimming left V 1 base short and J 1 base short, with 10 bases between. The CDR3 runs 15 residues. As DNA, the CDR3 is TGTGCCAGCAGCTTAGAGGTAGCGCCGAACACTGAAGCTTTCTTT. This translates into CASSLEVAPNTEAFF.

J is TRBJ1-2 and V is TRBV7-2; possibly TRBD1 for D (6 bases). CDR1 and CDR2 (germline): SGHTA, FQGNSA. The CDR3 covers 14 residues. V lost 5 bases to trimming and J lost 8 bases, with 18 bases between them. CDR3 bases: TGTGCCAGCAGCCTCCCCGGACAGAAAGGGGGCTACACCTTC. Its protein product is CASSLPGQKGGYTF.

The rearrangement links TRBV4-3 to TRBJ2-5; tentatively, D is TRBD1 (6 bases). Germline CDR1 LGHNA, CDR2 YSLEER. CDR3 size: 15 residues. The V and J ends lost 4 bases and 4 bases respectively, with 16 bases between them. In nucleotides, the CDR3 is TGCGCCAGCAGCCCGACCTCCAGGGGTGGAGAGACCCAGTACTTC. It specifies CASSPTSRGGETQYF.

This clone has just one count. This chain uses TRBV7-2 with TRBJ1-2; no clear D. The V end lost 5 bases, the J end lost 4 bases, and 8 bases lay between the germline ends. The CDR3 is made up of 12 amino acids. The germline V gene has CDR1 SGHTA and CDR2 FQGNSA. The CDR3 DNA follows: TGTGCCAGCAGCCCGCGGACCTATGGCTACACCTTC. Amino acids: CASSPRTYGYTF.

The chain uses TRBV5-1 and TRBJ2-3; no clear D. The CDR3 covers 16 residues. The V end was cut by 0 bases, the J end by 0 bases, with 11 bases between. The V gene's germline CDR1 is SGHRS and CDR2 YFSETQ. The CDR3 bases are TGCGCCAGCAGCTTGGGGCAATCCACTAGCACAGATACGCAGTATTTT. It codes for CASSLGQSTSTDTQYF.

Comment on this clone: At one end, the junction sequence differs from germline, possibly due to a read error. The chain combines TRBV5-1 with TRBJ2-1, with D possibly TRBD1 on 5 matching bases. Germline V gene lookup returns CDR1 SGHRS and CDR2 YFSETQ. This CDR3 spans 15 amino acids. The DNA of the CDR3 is TGCGCCAGCATGGGGCAGGGCATCTCCTTCAATGAGCAGTTCTTC. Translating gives CASMGQGISFNEQFF.

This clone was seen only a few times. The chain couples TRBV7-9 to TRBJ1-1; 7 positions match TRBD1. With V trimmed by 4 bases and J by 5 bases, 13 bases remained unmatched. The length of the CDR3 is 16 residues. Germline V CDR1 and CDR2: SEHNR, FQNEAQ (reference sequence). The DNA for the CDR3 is TGTGCCAGCAGCTCCCTGATGGAGGGGGCATTGACTGAAGCTTTCTTT. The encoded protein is CASSSLMEGALTEAFF. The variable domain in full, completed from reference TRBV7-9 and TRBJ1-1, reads DTGVSQNPRHKITKRGQNVTFRCDPISEHNRLYWYRQTLGQGPEFLTYFQNEAQLEKSRLLSDRFSAERPKGSFSTLEIQRTEQGDSAMYLCASSSLMEGALTEAFFGQGTRLTVV.

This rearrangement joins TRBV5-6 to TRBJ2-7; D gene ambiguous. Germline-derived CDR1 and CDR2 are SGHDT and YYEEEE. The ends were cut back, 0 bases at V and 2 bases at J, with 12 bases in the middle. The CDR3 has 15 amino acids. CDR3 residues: CASSLDVKRAYEQYF. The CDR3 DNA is TGTGCCAGCAGCTTGGACGTGAAAAGGGCCTACGAGCAGTACTTC. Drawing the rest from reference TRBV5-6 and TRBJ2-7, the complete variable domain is DAGVTQSPTHLIKTRGQQVTLRCSPKSGHDTVSWYQQALGQGPQFIFQYYEEEERQRGNFPDRFSGHQFPNYSSELNVNALLLGDSALYLCASSLDVKRAYEQYFGPGTRLTVT.

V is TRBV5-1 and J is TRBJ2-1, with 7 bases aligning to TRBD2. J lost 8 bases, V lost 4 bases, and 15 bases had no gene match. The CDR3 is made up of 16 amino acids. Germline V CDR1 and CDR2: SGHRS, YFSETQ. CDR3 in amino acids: CASSGEGRLTHHEQFF. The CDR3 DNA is TGCGCCAGCAGCGGGGAGGGGCGACTGACTCATCATGAGCAGTTCTTC.

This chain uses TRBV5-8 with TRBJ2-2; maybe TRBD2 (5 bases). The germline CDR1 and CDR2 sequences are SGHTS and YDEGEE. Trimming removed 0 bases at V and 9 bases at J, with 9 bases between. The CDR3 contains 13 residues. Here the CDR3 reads CASSLGGVRELFF. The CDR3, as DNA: TGTGCCAGCAGCTTGGGGGGAGTCCGGGAGCTGTTTTTT.